This T cell receptor beta chain is drawn from a study of T cells in Graves' hyperthyroidism and ophthalmopathy. General observations from the study: The model identified upcoming ophthalmopathy a median around 6 months ahead of onset.

It was RNA transcripts that yielded the amplified TCR beta CDR3 regions. A set of HTBI primers served as the primers for a first-round RT-PCR of the TCR CDR3. Via MiXCR, TCRdb re-called the multiplex PCR reads, giving one row per CDR3 protein. The sample has about 350,000 distinct CDR3 sequences, about a sixth seen once; the top ten hold about 16%. Germline V gene data show CDR1 as ENHRY and CDR2 as SYGVKD. This CDR3 comprises 14 residues. V dropped 7 bases and J dropped 5; count of bases not matched to a gene: 8. A NOSPECS grade of at least 4, a Clinical Activity Score of at least 3 and duration under 3 months were recorded in ophthalmopathy patients. Lactation, pregnancy, other autoimmune disease or uncontrolled infection excluded patients. Clinical symptoms, serum thyroxine and TRAb, thyroid ultrasound and orbital computed tomography were used for the diagnoses. This clonotype was seen at least ten times. Its antigen is still unknown.

Specimen: blood. V gene TRBV10-3 combines with J gene TRBJ1-1; TRBD1 matches 9 bases. The clonotype was recovered from a woman between 40 and 55 years old with Graves' ophthalmopathy. CDR3 nucleotide sequence: TGTGCCATCAAGAAGGGACAGGGTGGGACTGAAGCTTTCTTT. Translation gives CAIKKGQGGTEAFF.